This TCR beta chain was identified in a study of blood T cell repertoires in COVID-19. Study at large: In each case, the material was cDNA or gDNA derived from T cells, B-cell-depleted T cells, or PBMCs.

Generated by immunoSEQ multiplex PCR, the TCRdb table keeps only in-frame clones and is missing some. In the table there are about 240,000 clones, around 85% of which are singletons. V lost 2 bases, J lost 4 bases, and 7 bases stayed unmatched. Germline V gene lookup returns CDR1 MNHEY and CDR2 SVGAGI. This CDR3 has 16 amino acids. The V gene is TRBV6-5, the J gene TRBJ2-5; 10 nucleotides match TRBD1. The sequencing input was peripheral blood. The origin of this receptor is a woman aged 25 to 39 who had recovered from COVID-19. The CDR3 reads CASSYDDRGLGETQYF. The DNA of the CDR3 is TGTGCCAGCAGTTACGATGACAGGGGGCTGGGAGAGACCCAGTACTTC.